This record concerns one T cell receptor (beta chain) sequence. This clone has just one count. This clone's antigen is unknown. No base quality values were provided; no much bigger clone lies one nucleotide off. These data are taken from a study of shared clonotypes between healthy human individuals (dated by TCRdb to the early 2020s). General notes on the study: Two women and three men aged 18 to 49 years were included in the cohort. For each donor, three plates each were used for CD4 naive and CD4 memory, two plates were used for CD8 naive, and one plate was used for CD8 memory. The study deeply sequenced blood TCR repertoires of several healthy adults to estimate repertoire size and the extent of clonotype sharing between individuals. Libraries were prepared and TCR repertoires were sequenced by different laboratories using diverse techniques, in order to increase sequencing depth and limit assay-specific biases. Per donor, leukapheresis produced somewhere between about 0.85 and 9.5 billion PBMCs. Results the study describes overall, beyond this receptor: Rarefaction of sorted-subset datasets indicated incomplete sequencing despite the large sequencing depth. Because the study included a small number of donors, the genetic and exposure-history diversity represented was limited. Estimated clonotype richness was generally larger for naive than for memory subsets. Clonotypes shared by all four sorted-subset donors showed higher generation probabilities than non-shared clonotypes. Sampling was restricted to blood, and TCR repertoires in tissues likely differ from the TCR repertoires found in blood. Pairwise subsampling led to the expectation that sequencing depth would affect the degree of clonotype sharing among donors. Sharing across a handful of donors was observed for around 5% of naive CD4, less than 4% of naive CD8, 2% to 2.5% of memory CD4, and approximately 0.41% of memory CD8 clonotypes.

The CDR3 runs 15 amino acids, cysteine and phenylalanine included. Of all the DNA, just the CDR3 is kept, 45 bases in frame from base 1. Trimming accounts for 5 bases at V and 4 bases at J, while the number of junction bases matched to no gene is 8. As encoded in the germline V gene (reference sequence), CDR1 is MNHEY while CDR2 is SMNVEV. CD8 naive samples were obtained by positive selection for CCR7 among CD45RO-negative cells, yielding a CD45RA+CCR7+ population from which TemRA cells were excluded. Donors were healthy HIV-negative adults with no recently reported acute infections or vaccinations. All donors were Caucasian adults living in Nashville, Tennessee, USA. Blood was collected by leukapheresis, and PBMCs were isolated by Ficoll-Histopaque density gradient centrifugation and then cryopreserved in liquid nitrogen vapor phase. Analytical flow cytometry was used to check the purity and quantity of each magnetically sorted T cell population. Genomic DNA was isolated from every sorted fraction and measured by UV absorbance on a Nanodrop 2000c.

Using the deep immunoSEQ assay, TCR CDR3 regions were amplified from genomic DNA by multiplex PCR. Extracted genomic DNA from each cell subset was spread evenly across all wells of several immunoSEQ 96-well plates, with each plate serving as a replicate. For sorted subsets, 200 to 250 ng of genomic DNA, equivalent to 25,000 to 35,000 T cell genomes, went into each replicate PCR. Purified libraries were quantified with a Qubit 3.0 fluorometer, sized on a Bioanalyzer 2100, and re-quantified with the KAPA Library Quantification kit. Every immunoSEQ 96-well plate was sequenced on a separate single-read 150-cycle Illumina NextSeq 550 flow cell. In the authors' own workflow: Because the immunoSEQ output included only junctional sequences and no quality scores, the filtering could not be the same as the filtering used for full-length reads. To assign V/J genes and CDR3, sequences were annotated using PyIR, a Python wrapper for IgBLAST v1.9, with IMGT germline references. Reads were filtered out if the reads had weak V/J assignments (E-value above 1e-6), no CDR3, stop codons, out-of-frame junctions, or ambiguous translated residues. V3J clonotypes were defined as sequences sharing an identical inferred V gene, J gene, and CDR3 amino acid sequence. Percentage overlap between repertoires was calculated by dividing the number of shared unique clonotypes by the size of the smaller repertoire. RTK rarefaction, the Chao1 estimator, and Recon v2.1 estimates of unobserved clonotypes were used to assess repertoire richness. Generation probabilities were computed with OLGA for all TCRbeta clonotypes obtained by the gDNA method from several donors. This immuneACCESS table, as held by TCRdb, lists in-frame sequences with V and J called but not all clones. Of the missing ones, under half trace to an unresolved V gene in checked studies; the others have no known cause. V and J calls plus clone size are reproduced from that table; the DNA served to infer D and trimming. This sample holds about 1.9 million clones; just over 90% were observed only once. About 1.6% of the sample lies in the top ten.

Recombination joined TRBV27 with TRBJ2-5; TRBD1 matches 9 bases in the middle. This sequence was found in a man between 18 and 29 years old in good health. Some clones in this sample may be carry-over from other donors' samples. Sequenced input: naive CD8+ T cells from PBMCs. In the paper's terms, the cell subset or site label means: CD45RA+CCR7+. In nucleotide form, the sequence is TGTGCCAGCAGTACAAGGACAGGGGTAATAGAGACCCAGTACTTC. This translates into CASSTRTGVIETQYF.